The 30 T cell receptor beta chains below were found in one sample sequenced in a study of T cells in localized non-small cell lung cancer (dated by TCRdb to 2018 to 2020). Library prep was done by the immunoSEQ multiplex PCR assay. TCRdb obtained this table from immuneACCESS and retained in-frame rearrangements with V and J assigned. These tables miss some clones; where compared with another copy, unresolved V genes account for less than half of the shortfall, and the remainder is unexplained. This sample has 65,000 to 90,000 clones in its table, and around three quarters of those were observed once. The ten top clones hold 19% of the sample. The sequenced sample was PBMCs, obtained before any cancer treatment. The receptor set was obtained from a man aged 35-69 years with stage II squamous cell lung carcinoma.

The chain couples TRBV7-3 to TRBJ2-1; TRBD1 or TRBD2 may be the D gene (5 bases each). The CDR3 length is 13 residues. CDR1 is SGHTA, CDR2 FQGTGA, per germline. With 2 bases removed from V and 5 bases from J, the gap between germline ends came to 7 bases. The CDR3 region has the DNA TGTGCCAGCAGCTTAGTGGGGGACAATGAGCAGTTCTTC. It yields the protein CASSLVGDNEQFF.

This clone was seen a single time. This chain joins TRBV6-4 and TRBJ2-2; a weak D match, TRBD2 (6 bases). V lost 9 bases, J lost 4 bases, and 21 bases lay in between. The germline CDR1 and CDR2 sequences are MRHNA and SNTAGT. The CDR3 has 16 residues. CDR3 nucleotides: TGTGCCAGTACCCATCACGGGGGAGATGCCACCGGGGAGCTGTTTTTT. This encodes CASTHHGGDATGELFF.

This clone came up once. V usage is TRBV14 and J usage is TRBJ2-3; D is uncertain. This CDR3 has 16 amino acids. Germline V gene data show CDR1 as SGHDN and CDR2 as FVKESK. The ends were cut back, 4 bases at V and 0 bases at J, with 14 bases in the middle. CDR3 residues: CASSLLGTTSTDTQYF. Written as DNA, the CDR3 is TGTGCCAGCAGCCTCCTGGGCACAACGAGCACAGATACGCAGTATTTT.

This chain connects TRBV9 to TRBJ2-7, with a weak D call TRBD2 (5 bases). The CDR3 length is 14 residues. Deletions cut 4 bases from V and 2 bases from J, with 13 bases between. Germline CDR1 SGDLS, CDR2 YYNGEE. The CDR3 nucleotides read TGTGCCAGCAGCCCGAGGGAGAGCCCCTACGAGCAGTACTTC. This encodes CASSPRESPYEQYF. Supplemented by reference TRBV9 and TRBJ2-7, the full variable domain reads DSGVTQTPKHLITATGQRVTLRCSPRSGDLSVYWYQQSLDQGLQFLIQYYNGEERAKGNILERFSAQQFPDLHSELNLSSLELGDSALYFCASSPRESPYEQYFGPGTRLTVT.

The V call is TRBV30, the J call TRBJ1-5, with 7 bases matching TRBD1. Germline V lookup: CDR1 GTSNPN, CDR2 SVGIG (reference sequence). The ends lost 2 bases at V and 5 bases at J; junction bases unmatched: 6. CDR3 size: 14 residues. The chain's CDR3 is CAWSSQGWHQPQHF. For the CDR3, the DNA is TGTGCCTGGAGTTCACAGGGGTGGCATCAGCCCCAGCATTTT.

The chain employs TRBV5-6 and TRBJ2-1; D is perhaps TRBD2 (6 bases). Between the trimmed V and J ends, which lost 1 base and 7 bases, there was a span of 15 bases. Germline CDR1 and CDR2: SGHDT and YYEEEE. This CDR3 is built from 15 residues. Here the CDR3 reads CASSLSGVRRNEQFF. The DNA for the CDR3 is TGTGCCAGCAGCTTGTCGGGGGTGAGGCGGAATGAGCAGTTCTTC.

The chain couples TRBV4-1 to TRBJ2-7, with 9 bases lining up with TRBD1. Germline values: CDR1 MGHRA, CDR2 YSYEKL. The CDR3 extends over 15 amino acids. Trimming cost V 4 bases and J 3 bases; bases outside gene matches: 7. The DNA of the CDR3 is TGCGCCAGCAGCCTCGGGGACAGGGAAGTCTACGAGCAGTACTTC. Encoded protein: CASSLGDREVYEQYF.

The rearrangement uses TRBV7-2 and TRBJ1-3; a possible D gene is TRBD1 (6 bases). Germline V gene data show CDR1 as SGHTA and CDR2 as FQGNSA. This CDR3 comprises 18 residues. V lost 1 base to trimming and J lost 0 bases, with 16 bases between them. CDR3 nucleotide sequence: TGTGCCAGCAGCTTAGACGGGATTGGGGGGCTCTCTGGAAACACCATATATTTT. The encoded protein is CASSLDGIGGLSGNTIYF.

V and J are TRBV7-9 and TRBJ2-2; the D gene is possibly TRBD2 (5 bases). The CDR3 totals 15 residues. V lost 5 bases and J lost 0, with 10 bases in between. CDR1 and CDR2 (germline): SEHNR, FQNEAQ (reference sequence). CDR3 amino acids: CASSKSGSNTGELFF. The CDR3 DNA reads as TGTGCCAGCAGCAAGAGCGGTTCGAACACCGGGGAGCTGTTTTTT.

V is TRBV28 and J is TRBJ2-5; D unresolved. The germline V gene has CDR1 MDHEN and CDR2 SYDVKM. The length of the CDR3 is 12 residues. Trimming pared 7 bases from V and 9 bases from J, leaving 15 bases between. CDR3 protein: CASTPSKQAQYF. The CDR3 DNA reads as TGTGCCAGCACCCCCTCCAAGCAGGCCCAGTACTTC.

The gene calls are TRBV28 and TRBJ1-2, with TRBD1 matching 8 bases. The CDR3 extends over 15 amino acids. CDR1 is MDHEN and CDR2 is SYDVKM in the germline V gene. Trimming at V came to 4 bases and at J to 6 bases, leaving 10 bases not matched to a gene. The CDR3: CASSYSSGGSDGYTF. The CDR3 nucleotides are TGTGCCAGCAGTTATAGCTCAGGGGGCAGTGATGGCTACACCTTC.

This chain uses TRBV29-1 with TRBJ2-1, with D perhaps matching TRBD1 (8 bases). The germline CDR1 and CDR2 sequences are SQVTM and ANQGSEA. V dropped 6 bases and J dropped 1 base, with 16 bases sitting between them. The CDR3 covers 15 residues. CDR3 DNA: TGCAGCGTCGAGGGGGGGGACAGGTCCTACAATGAGCAGTTCTTC. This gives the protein CSVEGGDRSYNEQFF.

The CDR3 DNA sequence: TGCAGCGTTGAGAAGGGGAAATACGAGCAGTACTTC. This codes for CSVEKGKYEQYF. The V and J genes are TRBV29-1 and TRBJ2-7; D perhaps matches TRBD1 (5 bases). V was pared by 3 bases and J by 4 bases, with 10 bases between. The germline V gene has CDR1 SQVTM and CDR2 ANQGSEA. The CDR3 is 12 amino acids.

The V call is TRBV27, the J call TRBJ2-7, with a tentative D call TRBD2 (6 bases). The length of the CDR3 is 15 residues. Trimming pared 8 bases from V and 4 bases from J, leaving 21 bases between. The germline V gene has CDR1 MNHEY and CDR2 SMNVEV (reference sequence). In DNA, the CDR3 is TGTGCCAGCGCGATAGCGGTCCCCGCGCCATACGAGCAGTACTTC. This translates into CASAIAVPAPYEQYF.

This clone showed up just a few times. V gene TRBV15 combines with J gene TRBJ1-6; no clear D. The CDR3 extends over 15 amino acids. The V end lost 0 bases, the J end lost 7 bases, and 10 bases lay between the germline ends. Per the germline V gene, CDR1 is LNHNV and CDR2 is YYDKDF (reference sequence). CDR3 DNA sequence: TGTGCCACCAGCAGAGAAGTGGGTCGGAATTCACCCCTCCACTTT. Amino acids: CATSREVGRNSPLHF.

The CDR3 bases are TGTGCCAGCAGCTCCCTGCCCAGAAGCTACGAGCAGTACTTC. Protein sequence: CASSSLPRSYEQYF. The chain combines TRBV7-9 with TRBJ2-7; no definite D call. The germline V gene encodes CDR1 SEHNR and CDR2 FQNEAQ (reference sequence). The V and J ends lost 4 bases and 3 bases respectively, with 13 bases between them. CDR3 length: 14 amino acids.

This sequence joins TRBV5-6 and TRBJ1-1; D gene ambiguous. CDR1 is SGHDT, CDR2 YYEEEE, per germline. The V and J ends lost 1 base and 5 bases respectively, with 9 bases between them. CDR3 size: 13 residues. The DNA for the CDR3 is TGTGCCAGCAGCTTGAAGGCTGGGACTGAAGCTTTCTTT. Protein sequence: CASSLKAGTEAFF.

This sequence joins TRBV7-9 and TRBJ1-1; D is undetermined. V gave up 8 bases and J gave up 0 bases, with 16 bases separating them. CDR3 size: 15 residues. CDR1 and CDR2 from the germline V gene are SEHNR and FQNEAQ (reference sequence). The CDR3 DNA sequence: TGTGCCAGCTCCGTCTTGGGAGTGATGAACACTGAAGCTTTCTTT. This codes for CASSVLGVMNTEAFF.

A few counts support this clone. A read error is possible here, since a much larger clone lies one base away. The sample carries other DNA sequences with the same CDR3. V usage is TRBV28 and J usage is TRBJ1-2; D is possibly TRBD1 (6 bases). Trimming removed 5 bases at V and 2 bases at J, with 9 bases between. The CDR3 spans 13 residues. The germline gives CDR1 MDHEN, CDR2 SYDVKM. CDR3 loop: CASSLTGNYGYTF. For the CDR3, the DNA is TGTGCCAGCAGTCTCACAGGGAACTATGGCTACACCTTC.

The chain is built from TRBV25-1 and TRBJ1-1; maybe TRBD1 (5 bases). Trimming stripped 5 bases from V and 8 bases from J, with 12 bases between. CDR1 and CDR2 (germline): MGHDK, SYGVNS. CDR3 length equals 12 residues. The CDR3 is CASSSGAAEAFF. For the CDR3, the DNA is TGTGCCAGCAGTTCCGGGGCAGCAGAAGCTTTCTTT.

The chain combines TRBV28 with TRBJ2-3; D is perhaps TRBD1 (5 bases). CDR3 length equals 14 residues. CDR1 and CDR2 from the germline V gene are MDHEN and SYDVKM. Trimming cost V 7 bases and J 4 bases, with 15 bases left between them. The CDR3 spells CASTDPGRADTQYF. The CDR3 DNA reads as TGTGCCAGCACTGACCCAGGGCGCGCAGATACGCAGTATTTT.

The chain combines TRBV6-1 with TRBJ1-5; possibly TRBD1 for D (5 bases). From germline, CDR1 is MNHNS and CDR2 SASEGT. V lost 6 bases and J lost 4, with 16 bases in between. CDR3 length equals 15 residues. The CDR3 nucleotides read TGTGCCAGCAGCCAACAGAAGGGGTCTAATCAGCCCCAGCATTTT. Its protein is CASSQQKGSNQPQHF.

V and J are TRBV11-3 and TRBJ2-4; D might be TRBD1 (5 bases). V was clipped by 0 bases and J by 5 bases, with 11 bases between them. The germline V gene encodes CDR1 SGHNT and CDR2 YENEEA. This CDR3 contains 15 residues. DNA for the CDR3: TGTGCCAGCAGCTTAGACCCAGGGCCGGAAAACATTCAGTACTTC. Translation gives CASSLDPGPENIQYF. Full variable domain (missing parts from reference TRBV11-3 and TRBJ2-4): EAGVVQSPRYKIIEKKQPVAFWCNPISGHNTLYWYLQNLGQGPELLIRYENEEAVDDSQLPKDRFSAERLKGVDSTLKIQPAELGDSAVYLCASSLDPGPENIQYFGAGTRLSVL.

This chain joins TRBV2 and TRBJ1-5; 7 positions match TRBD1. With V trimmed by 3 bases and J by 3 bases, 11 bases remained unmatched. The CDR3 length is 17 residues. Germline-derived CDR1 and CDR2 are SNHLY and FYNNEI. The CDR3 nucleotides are TGTGCCAGCAGTGAGATCCAGACAGGGAACTACAATCAGCCCCAGCATTTT. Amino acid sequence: CASSEIQTGNYNQPQHF.

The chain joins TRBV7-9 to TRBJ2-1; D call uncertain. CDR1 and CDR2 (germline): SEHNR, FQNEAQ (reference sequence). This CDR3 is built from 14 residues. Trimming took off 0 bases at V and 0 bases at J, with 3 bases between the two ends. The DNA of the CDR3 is TGTGCCAGCAGCTTAGCGCCCTCCTACAATGAGCAGTTCTTC. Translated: CASSLAPSYNEQFF.

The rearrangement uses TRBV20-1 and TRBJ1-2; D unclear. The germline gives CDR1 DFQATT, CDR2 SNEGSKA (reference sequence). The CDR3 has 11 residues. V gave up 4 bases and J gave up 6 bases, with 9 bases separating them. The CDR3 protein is CSAIMWDGYTF. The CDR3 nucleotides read TGCAGTGCTATCATGTGGGATGGCTACACCTTC.

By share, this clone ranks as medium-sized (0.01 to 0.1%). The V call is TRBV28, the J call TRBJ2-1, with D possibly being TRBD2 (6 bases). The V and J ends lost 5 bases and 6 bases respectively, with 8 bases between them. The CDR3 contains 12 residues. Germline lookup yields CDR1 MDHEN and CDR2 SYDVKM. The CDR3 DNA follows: TGTGCCAGCAGTCCGGGAGCCAATGAGCAGTTCTTC. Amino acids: CASSPGANEQFF.

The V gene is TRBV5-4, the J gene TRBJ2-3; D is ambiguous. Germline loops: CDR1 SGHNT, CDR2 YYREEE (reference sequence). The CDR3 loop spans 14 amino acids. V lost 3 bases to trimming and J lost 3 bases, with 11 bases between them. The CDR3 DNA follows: TGTGCCAGCAGCTCCCCCTCTGAGACAGATACGCAGTATTTT. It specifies CASSSPSETDTQYF.

CDR3 sequence (DNA): TGTGCCAGCAGCCCCCGGACAGATCTAACTAATGAAAAACTGTTTTTT. It encodes CASSPRTDLTNEKLFF. This chain uses TRBV7-8 with TRBJ1-4, with a weak D call TRBD1 (6 bases). Germline loops: CDR1 SGHVS, CDR2 FQNEAQ. Deletions cut 5 bases from V and 1 base from J, with 14 bases between. The CDR3 extends over 16 amino acids.

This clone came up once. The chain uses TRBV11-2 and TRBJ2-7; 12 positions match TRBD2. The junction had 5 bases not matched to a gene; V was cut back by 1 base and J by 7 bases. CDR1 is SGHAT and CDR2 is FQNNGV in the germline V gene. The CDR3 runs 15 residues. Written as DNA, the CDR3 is TGTGCCAGCAGCTTAGGACTAGCGGGAGCAGGGGAGCAGTACTTC. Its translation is CASSLGLAGAGEQYF. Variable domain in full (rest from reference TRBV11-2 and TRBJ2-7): EAGVAQSPRYKIIEKRQSVAFWCNPISGHATLYWYQQILGQGPKLLIQFQNNGVVDDSQLPKDRFSAERLKGVDSTLKIQPAKLEDSAVYLCASSLGLAGAGEQYFGPGTRLTVT.